This T cell receptor (beta chain) was identified in a study of human thymus T cells. Whole-study results and caveats: Thymic and blood repertoires seemed to favor certain V and J genes.

Corrective cardiac surgery supplied the resected thymus tissue. Healthy Finnish infants having corrective surgery for congenital heart defects served as donors. V lost 8 bases and J lost 3; bases outside the gene matches: 14. The CDR3 consists of 16 residues. Looked up from germline, CDR1 is LNHDA and CDR2 is SQIVND (reference sequence). For this clone: What it binds is unknown.

Sequencing was performed with immunoSEQ multiplex PCR; in TCRdb, only in-frame clones are kept and a portion is missing. This table holds roughly 130,000 clones, about 93% found once. This TCR derives from a boy under three years old with a congenital heart defect but otherwise immunologically healthy. This chain uses TRBV19 with TRBJ2-7; 9 positions match TRBD1. The specimen sequenced was thymus tissue. The CDR3 here is CASRKPRTGDIYEQYF. The DNA for the CDR3 is TGTGCCAGTCGTAAACCCCGGACAGGGGACATCTACGAGCAGTACTTC.